These 12 T cell receptor beta chains were all obtained from the same sample, sequenced in a study of T cell repertoires in cytomegalovirus infection. One entry per CDR3 protein, called by TCRdb with MiXCR from the reads. The table has about 490,000 distinct CDR3 sequences, approximately 26% seen once. Sequencing was performed on PBMCs. Receptors were obtained from a human donor in good health (CMV status not recorded). Some clones in this sample may be carry-over from other donors' samples.

V usage is TRBV12-3 or TRBV12-4 and J usage is TRBJ2-2; possible D gene TRBD2, 6 bases. Trimming removed 3 bases at V and 6 bases at J, with 11 bases between. The CDR3 extends over 14 amino acids. In DNA, the CDR3 is TGTGCCAGCAGTTTTGGGGGGTTCCCCGGGGAGCTGTTTTTT. Protein: CASSFGGFPGELFF.

A few counts support this clonotype. This chain connects TRBV19 to TRBJ2-1; D perhaps matches TRBD2 (5 bases). The CDR3 contains 13 residues. Per germline, CDR1 LNHDA and CDR2 SQIVND (reference sequence). V was cut by 5 bases and J by 3 bases, with 8 bases left in between. CDR3 sequence (DNA): TGTGCCAGTAGTGAGGGTAACTACAATGAGCAGTTCTTC. Its translation: CASSEGNYNEQFF.

This clonotype was recorded a few times. This rearrangement joins TRBV7-2 to TRBJ2-7; D uncertain. Germline lookup yields CDR1 SGHTA and CDR2 FQGNSA. The CDR3 loop spans 15 amino acids. V lost 4 bases and J lost 6, with 19 bases in between. The CDR3 loop is CASSSRPLPPPEQYV. CDR3 nucleotide sequence: TGTGCCAGCAGCTCAAGACCCCTACCACCGCCCGAGCAGTACGTC.

The chain carries TRBV10-3 and TRBJ1-1; weak D call: TRBD1 (6 bases). V was trimmed by 7 bases and J by 5 bases, leaving 14 bases between them. CDR1 is ENHRY, CDR2 SYGVKD, per germline. The CDR3 loop spans 13 amino acids. The CDR3 loop reads CAINGQLTTEAFF. CDR3 coding DNA: TGTGCCATCAATGGACAGTTAACAACTGAAGCTTTCTTT.

This clonotype was detected only a few times. The chain recombines TRBV19 with TRBJ2-7; 10 bases line up with TRBD2. This CDR3 is 14 amino acids long. The V gene's germline CDR1 is LNHDA and CDR2 SQIVND (reference sequence). J was trimmed by 4 bases and V by 7 bases; bases with no gene match: 7. The CDR3 DNA reads as TGTGCCAGTATGCCAGCGGGAGGGTTTTACGAGCAGTACTTC. Encoded protein: CASMPAGGFYEQYF.

The chain is built from TRBV5-1 and TRBJ2-7, with 7 nucleotides matching TRBD1. V was clipped by 4 bases and J by 2 bases; unmatched bases: 6. Germline V gene sequence: CDR1 SGHRS, CDR2 YFSETQ. The CDR3 extends over 14 amino acids. CDR3 loop: CASSGRTGTYEQYF. DNA of the CDR3: TGCGCCAGCAGCGGACGGACAGGAACCTACGAGCAGTACTTC.

The chain couples TRBV6-8 to TRBJ2-2; either TRBD1 or TRBD2 may supply D (6 bases each). CDR3 length: 15 residues. Germline V gene data show CDR1 as MNHGY and CDR2 as SAAAGT. Trimming took off 8 bases at V and 2 bases at J, with 15 bases between the two ends. CDR3 nucleotides: TGTGCCAGCCTAGGGGGGAACGCTAACACCGGGGAGCTGTTTTTT. Its translation: CASLGGNANTGELFF.

This clonotype was seen ten or more times. J is TRBJ1-3 and V is TRBV7-8; D possibly corresponds to TRBD1 (5 bases). The germline gives CDR1 SGHVS, CDR2 FQNEAQ. V lost 2 bases to trimming and J lost 0 bases, with 11 bases between them. CDR3 length: 16 residues. The CDR3 DNA sequence: TGTGCCAGCAGCTTAACCCCAGGGAGCTCTGGAAACACCATATATTTT. Translation gives CASSLTPGSSGNTIYF. Based on the CDR3 plus reference TRBV7-8 and TRBJ1-3, the full variable domain is GAGVSQSPRYKVAKRGQDVALRCDPISGHVSLFWYQQALGQGPEFLTYFQNEAQLDKSGLPSDRFFAERPEGSVSTLKIQRTQQEDSAVYLCASSLTPGSSGNTIYFGEGSWLTVV.

This clonotype was seen just once. The chain recombines TRBV7-9 with TRBJ2-7, with 9 bases fitting TRBD2. J lost 4 bases, V lost 9 bases, and 28 bases had no gene match. From germline, CDR1 is SEHNR and CDR2 FQNEAQ (reference sequence). This CDR3 has 20 residues. This CDR3 is CASTLCPAGGALAHEYEQYV. The CDR3 region has the DNA TGTGCCAGTACTCTATGCCCAGCGGGAGGAGCGCTGGCACATGAGTACGAGCAGTACGTC.

A few counts support this clonotype. The chain joins TRBV6-2 or TRBV6-3 to TRBJ2-7; D call uncertain. Germline V gene data show CDR1 as MNHEY and CDR2 as SVGEGT. The CDR3 spans 16 residues. V shed 4 bases and J shed 0 bases, with 16 bases lying between them. The CDR3 sequence: CASSFSAWTPSYEQYF. For the CDR3, the DNA is TGTGCCAGCAGTTTCTCAGCCTGGACCCCCTCCTACGAGCAGTACTTC.

The J gene is TRBJ2-5, the V gene TRBV24-1; 7 nucleotides agree with TRBD2. V lost 0 bases to trimming and J lost 5 bases; unmatched junction nucleotides: 14. CDR1 KGHDR and CDR2 SFDVKD come from the germline V gene. The CDR3 totals 18 residues. In DNA, the CDR3 is TGTGCCACCAGTGATTTGCAATCTGGACTAGAACAGCTGGAGACCCAGTACTTC. Amino acid sequence: CATSDLQSGLEQLETQYF.

The gene calls are TRBV7-2 and TRBJ2-1; D is unclear. Germline lookup yields CDR1 SGHTA and CDR2 FQGNSA. This CDR3 region has 18 residues. Trimming left V 3 bases short and J 0 bases short, with 18 bases between. The CDR3 DNA is TGTGCCAGCAGCTTGACCCCGTCCTACGAAAGCTCCTACAATGAGCAGTTCTTC. As protein: CASSLTPSYESSYNEQFF.